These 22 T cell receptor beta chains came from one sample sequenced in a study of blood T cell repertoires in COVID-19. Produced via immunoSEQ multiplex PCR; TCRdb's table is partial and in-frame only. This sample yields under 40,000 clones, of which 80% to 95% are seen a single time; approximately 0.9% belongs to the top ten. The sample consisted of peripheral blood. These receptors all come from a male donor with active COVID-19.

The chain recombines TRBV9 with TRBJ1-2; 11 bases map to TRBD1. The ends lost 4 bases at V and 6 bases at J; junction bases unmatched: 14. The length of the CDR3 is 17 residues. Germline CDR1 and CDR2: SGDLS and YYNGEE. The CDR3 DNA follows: TGTGCCAGCAGCTTCCCAATTGGGACAGGGGGTTACCATGGCTACACCTTC. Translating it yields CASSFPIGTGGYHGYTF.

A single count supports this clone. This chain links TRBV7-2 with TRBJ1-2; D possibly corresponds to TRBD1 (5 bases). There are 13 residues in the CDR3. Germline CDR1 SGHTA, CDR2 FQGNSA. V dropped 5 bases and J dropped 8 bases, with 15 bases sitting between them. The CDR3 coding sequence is TGTGCCAGCAGCCCAGATAGGGGTTGGGGCTACACCTTC. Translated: CASSPDRGWGYTF.

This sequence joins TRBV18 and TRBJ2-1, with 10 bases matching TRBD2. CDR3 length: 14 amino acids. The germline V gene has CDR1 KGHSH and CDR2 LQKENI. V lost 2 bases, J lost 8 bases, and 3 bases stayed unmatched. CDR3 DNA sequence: TGTGCCAGCTCACCAGTCCTAGCGGGGGATGAGCAGTTCTTC. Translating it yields CASSPVLAGDEQFF. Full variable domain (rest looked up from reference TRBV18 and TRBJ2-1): NAGVMQNPRHLVRRRGQEARLRCSPMKGHSHVYWYRQLPEEGLKFMVYLQKENIIDESGMPKERFSAEFPKEGPSILRIQQVVRGDSAAYFCASSPVLAGDEQFFGPGTRLTVL.

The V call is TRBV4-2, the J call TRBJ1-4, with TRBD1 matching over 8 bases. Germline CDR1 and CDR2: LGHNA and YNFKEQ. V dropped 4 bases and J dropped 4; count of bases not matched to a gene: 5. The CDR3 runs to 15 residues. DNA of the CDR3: TGTGCCAGCAGCCCGGGACAGGCCTATAATGAAAAACTGTTTTTT. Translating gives CASSPGQAYNEKLFF.

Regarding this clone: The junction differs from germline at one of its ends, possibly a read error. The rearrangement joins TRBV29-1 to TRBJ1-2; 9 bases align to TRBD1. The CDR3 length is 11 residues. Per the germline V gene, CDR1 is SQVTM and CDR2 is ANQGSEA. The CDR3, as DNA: TGCAGCGTTGAAGATCCGGGACAGGGTTACTTC. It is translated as CSVEDPGQGYF.

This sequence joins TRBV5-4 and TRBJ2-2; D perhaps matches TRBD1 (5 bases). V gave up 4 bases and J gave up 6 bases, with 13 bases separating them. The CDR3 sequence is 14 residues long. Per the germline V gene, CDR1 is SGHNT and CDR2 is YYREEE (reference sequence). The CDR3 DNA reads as TGTGCCAGCAGCCTGATACAAGGGGCCGGGGAGCTGTTTTTT. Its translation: CASSLIQGAGELFF.

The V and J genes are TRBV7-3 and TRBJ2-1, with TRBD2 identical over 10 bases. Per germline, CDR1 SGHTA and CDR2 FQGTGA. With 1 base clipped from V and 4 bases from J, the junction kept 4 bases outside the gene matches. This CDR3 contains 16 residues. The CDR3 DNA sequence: TGTGCCAGCAGCTTAAGTCCACTAGCGGGGTACAATGAGCAGTTCTTC. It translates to CASSLSPLAGYNEQFF.

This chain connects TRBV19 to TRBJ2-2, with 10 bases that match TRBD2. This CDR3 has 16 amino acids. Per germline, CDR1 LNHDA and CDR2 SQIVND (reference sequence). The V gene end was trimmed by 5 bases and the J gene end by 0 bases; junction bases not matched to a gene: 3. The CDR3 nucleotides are TGTGCCAGTAGTCCAAGCGGGGGGGCGAACACCGGGGAGCTGTTTTTT. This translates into CASSPSGGANTGELFF.

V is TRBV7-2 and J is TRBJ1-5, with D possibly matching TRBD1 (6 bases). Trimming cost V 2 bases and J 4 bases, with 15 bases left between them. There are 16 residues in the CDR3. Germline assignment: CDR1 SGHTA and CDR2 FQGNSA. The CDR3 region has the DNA TGTGCCAGCAGCTTATTCCGGGGTACAGGGAATCAGCCCCAGCATTTT. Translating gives CASSLFRGTGNQPQHF.

This CDR3 reads CAWGKPGGEWTEAFF. The CDR3 DNA is TGTGCCTGGGGGAAGCCGGGGGGTGAATGGACTGAAGCTTTCTTT. V gene TRBV30 combines with J gene TRBJ1-1; maybe TRBD1 (5 bases). Germline assignment: CDR1 GTSNPN and CDR2 SVGIG (reference sequence). There are 15 residues in the CDR3. Deletions cut 5 bases from V and 5 bases from J, with 21 bases between.

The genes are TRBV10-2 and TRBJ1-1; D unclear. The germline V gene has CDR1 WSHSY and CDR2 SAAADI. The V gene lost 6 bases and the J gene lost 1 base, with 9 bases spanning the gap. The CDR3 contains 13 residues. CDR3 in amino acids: CASRGTGNTEAFF. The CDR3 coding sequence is TGCGCCAGCAGAGGAACGGGGAACACTGAAGCTTTCTTT.

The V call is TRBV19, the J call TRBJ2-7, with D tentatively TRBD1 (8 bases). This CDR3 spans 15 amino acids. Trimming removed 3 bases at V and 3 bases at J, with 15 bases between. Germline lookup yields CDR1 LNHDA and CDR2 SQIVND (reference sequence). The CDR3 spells CASSMGGTGDYEQYF. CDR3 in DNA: TGTGCCAGTAGTATGGGGGGGACAGGAGACTACGAGCAGTACTTC.

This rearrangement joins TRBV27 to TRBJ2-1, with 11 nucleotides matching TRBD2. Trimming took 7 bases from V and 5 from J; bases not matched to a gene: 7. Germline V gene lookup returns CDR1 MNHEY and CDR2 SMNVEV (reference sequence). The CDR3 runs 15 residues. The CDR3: CASTLGTSGDNEQFF. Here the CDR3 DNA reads TGTGCCAGCACCTTAGGGACTAGCGGAGACAATGAGCAGTTCTTC.

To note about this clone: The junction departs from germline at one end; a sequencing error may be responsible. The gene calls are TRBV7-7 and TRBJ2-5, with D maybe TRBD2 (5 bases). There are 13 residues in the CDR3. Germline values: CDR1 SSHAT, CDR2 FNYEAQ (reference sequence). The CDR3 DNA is TGTGCTAGCAGCTTAGACGGGGTCGGGACCCAGTACTTC. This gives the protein CASSLDGVGTQYF. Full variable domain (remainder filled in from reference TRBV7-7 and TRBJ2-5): GAGVSQSPRYKVTKRGQDVTLRCDPISSHATLYWYQQALGQGPEFLTYFNYEAQPDKSGLPSDRFSAERPEGSISTLTIQRTEQRDSAMYRCASSLDGVGTQYFGPGTRLLVL.

The CDR3 DNA reads as TGTGCCAGCAGCCCGGGACAGTCGGGGGCTCAGCCCCAGCATTTT. As protein: CASSPGQSGAQPQHF. This sequence joins TRBV6-5 and TRBJ1-5, with 7 bases aligning to TRBD1. The CDR3 consists of 15 residues. V dropped 6 bases and J dropped 6; count of bases not matched to a gene: 11. In germline, CDR1 is MNHEY, CDR2 SVGAGI.

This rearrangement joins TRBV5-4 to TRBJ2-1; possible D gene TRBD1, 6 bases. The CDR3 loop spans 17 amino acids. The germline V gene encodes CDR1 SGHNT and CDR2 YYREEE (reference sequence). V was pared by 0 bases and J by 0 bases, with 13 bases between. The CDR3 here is CASSLASGASSYNEQFF. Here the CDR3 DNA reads TGTGCCAGCAGCTTGGCCTCAGGGGCGAGCTCCTACAATGAGCAGTTCTTC.

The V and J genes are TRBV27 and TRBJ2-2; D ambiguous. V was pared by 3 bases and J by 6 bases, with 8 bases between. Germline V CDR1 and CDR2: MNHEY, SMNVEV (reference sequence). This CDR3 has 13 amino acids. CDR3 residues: CASSFTIAGELFF. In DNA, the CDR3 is TGTGCCAGCAGTTTTACGATAGCCGGGGAGCTGTTTTTT.

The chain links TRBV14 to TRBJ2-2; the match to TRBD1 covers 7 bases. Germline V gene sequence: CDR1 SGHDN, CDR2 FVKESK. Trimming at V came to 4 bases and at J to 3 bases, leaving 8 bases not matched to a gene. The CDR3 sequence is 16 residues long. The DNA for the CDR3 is TGTGCCAGCAGCCCTCAACAGGGGTCCTACACCGGGGAGCTGTTTTTT. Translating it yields CASSPQQGSYTGELFF.

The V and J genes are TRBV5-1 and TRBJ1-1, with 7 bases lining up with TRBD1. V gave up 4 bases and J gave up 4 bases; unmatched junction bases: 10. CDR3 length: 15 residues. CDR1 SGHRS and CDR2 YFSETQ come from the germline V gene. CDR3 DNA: TGCGCCAGCAGCCAACAGGGGCTCATGGGCACTGAAGCTTTCTTT. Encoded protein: CASSQQGLMGTEAFF.

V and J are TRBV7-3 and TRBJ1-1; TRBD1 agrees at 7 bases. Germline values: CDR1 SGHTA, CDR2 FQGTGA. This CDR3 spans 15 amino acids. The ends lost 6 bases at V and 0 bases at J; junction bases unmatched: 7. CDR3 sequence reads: CASRATGTMNTEAFF. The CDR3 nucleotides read TGTGCCAGCAGGGCGACAGGGACCATGAACACTGAAGCTTTCTTT. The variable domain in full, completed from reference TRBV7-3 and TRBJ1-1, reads GAGVSQTPSNKVTEKGKYVELRCDPISGHTALYWYRQSLGQGPEFLIYFQGTGAADDSGLPNDRFFAVRPEGSVSTLKIQRTERGDSAVYLCASRATGTMNTEAFFGQGTRLTVV.

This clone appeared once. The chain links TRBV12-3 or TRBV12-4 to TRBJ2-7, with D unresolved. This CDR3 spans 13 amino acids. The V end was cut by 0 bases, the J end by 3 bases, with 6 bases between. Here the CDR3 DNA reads TGTGCCAGCAGTTTAGCGCTCAGCTACGAGCAGTACTTC. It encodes CASSLALSYEQYF.

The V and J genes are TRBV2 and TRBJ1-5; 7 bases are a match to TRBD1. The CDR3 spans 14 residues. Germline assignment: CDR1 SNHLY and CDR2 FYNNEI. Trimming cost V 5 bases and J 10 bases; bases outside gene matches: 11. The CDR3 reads CASSPRTGPLPQHF. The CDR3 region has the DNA TGTGCCAGCAGTCCTAGGACAGGCCCTCTTCCCCAGCATTTT.